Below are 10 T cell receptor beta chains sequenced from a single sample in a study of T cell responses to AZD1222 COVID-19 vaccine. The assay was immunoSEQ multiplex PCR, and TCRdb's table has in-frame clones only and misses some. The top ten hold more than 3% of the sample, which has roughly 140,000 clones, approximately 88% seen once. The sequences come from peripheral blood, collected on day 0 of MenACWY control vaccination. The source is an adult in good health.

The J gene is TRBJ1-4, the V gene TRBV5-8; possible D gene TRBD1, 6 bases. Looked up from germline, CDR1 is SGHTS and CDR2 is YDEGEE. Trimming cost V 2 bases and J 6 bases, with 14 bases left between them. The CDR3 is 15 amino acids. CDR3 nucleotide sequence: TGTGCCAGCAGCTTCGGGGGAGGGGGAGATGAAAAACTGTTTTTT. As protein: CASSFGGGGDEKLFF.

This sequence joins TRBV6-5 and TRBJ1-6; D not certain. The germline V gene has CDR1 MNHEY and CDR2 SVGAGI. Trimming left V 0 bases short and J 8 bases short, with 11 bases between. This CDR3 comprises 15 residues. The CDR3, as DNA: TGTGCCAGCAGTTACTCCCAGGCAAATTATTCACCCCTCCACTTT. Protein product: CASSYSQANYSPLHF.

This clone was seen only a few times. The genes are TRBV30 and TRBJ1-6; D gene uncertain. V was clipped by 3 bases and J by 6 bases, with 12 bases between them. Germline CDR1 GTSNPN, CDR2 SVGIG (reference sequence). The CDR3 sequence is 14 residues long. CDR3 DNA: TGTGCCTGGAGCATCAACTTTCGTAATTCACCCCTCCACTTT. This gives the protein CAWSINFRNSPLHF.

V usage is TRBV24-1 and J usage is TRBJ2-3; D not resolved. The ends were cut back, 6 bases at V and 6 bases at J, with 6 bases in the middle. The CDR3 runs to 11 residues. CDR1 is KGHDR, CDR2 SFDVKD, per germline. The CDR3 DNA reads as TGTGCCACCAGTAGGCTGGATACGCAGTATTTT. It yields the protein CATSRLDTQYF.

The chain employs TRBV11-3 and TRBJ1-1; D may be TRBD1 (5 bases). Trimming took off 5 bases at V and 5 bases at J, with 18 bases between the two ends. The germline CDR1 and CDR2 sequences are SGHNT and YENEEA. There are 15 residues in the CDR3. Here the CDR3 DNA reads TGTGCCAGCAGCGAGGGGACCACCGCAGGGACTGAAGCTTTCTTT. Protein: CASSEGTTAGTEAFF.

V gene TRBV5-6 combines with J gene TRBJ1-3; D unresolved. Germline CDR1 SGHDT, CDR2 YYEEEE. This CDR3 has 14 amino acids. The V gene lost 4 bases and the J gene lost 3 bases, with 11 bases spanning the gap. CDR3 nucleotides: TGTGCCAGCAGCCCTGACCGCTTTGGAAACACCATATATTTT. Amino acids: CASSPDRFGNTIYF.

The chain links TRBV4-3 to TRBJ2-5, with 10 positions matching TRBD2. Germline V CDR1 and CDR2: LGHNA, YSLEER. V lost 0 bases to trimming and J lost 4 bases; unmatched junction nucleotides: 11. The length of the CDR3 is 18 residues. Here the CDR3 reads CASSQDLAGAAPPETQYF. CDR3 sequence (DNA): TGCGCCAGCAGCCAAGACCTAGCGGGGGCCGCCCCCCCAGAGACCCAGTACTTC.

This CDR3 reads CASSQVGRGRTEAFF. The CDR3 region has the DNA TGTGCCAGCAGCCAAGTAGGGAGGGGACGCACTGAAGCTTTCTTT. The genes are TRBV14 and TRBJ1-1; a weak D match, TRBD1 (5 bases). This CDR3 region has 15 residues. V was cut by 1 base and J by 4 bases, with 13 bases left in between. Germline V gene data show CDR1 as SGHDN and CDR2 as FVKESK.

In DNA, the CDR3 is TGTGCCAGCAGACAGGGGCAAGAGACCCAGTACTTC. It yields the protein CASRQGQETQYF. The chain uses TRBV11-3 and TRBJ2-5; TRBD1 agrees at 7 bases. V trimming: 6 bases; J trimming: 2 bases; junction bases outside the gene matches: 0. This CDR3 spans 12 amino acids. Germline V gene sequence: CDR1 SGHNT, CDR2 YENEEA.

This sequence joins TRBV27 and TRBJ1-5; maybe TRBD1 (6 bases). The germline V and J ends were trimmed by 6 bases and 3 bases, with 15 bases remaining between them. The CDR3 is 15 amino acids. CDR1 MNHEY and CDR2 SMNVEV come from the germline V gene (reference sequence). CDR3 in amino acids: CASRFAGATNQPQHF. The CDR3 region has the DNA TGTGCCAGCAGGTTCGCAGGGGCTACCAATCAGCCCCAGCATTTT.